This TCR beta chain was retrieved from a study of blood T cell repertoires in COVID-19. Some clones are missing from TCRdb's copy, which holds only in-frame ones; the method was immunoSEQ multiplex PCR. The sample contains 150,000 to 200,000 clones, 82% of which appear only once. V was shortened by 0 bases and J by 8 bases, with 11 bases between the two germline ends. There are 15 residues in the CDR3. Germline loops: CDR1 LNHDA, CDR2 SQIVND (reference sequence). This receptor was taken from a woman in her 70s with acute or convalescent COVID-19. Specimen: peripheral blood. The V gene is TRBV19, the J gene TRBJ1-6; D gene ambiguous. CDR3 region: CASSIERASYSPLHF. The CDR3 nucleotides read TGTGCCAGTAGTATAGAGCGGGCCTCCTATTCACCCCTCCACTTT.